A selection of T cell receptor beta chains follows, all from one sample in a study of blood T cell repertoires in COVID-19. The assay was immunoSEQ multiplex PCR, and TCRdb's table has in-frame clones only and misses some. The table records approximately 400,000 clones, over 80% of them present only once. Sequenced material: PBMCs or T cells enriched from blood (not recorded which). These receptors originate from a woman aged 45-59 years who had recovered from COVID-19. CDR3s include the opening cysteine and the closing phenylalanine or tryptophan. D genes are given only for firm matches. Size tells how often a clone was seen (once, few, many) or the class of an expanded clone, and some rows leave it out.

>TRBV11-1|TRBJ2-2|once|.
CASSLDGIDTGELFF
TGTGCCAGCAGCTTAGACGGGATAGACACCGGGGAGCTGTTTTTT
>TRBV15|TRBJ2-7|.|TRBD2
CATRPGLAGNEQYF
TGTGCCACCCGACCGGGACTAGCGGGAAACGAGCAGTACTTC
>TRBV2|TRBJ1-2|.|.
CASSERGYSYGYTF
TGTGCCAGCAGTGAGCGGGGTTACAGCTATGGCTACACCTTC
>TRBV27|TRBJ1-2|once|.
CASRAVIGAVNYGYTF
TGTGCCAGCAGGGCCGTCATCGGCGCGGTAAACTATGGCTACACCTTC
>TRBV6-5|TRBJ1-6|.|.
CASSGGPPLHF
TGTGCCAGCAGCGGCGGTCCACCCCTCCACTTT
>TRBV30|TRBJ1-1|.|.
CAWSDQFRGAAEAFF
TGTGCCTGGAGTGACCAATTCAGGGGTGCCGCTGAAGCTTTCTTT
>TRBV6-1|TRBJ1-4|.|.
CASSELARFNEKLFF
TGTGCCAGCAGTGAATTGGCCAGGTTTAATGAAAAACTGTTTTTT
>TRBV9|TRBJ2-3|.|.
CASSLFTGRELTDTQYF
TGTGCCAGCAGCCTATTTACAGGGCGTGAGCTCACAGATACGCAGTATTTT
>TRBV21-1|TRBJ1-2|once|.
CASSKAPPGIGGYTF
TGTGCCAGCAGCAAAGCGCCGCCGGGGATAGGTGGCTACACCTTC
>TRBV5-1|TRBJ2-1|.|TRBD2
CASSLYAGGGTSYNEQFF
TGCGCCAGCAGCTTGTACGCGGGAGGAGGTACCTCCTACAATGAGCAGTTCTTC
>TRBV4-1|TRBJ1-5|.|.
CASSPLGGSESNQPQHF
TGCGCCAGCAGCCCTCTAGGTGGGTCCGAAAGCAATCAGCCCCAGCATTTT
>TRBV5-1|TRBJ1-1|.|TRBD1
CASSSDRANTEAFF
TGCGCCAGCAGCTCGGACAGGGCTAACACTGAAGCTTTCTTT
>TRBV19|TRBJ1-5|once|TRBD1
CASRDAGGSNQPQHF
TGTGCCAGTAGAGACGCAGGGGGTAGCAATCAGCCCCAGCATTTT
>TRBV18|TRBJ1-2|.|TRBD1
CASSGGQGGYTF
TGTGCCAGCTCAGGGGGACAGGGAGGCTACACCTTC
>TRBV7-2|TRBJ2-5|.|.
CASSFMGGNQETQYF
TGTGCCAGCAGCTTTATGGGCGGGAACCAAGAGACCCAGTACTTC
>TRBV6-2/TRBV6-3|TRBJ1-1|once|.
CASSGRGTEAFF
TGTGCCAGCAGTGGGAGGGGAACTGAAGCTTTCTTT
>TRBV11-2|TRBJ2-2|.|TRBD2
CASSPQALAGKSGELFF
TGTGCCAGCAGCCCCCAAGCACTAGCGGGAAAGTCGGGGGAGCTGTTTTTT
>TRBV7-9|TRBJ2-4|.|TRBD2
CASSNGTRVKNIQYF
TGTGCCAGCAGCAATGGGACTAGGGTCAAAAACATTCAGTACTTC
>TRBV18|TRBJ2-3|.|.
CASSPYTDTQYF
TGTGCCAGCTCACCGTACACAGATACGCAGTATTTT
>TRBV19|TRBJ1-2|.|TRBD1
CASRVTGRSAYGYTF
TGTGCCAGTAGGGTGACAGGGCGTAGTGCCTATGGCTACACCTTC
>TRBV2|TRBJ2-1|.|TRBD2
CASSEVAGVYNEQFF
TGTGCCAGCAGTGAAGTGGCGGGGGTGTACAATGAGCAGTTCTTC
>TRBV11-2|TRBJ2-7|.|TRBD1
CASSSMDRGRYEQYF
TGTGCCAGCAGCTCCATGGACAGGGGGCGATACGAGCAGTACTTC
>TRBV29-1|TRBJ1-1|.|TRBD1
CSALAPDRANTEAFF
TGCAGCGCCCTAGCTCCAGACAGGGCGAACACTGAAGCTTTCTTT
>TRBV18|TRBJ1-1|.|.
CASSPMVSGRGNTEAFF
TGTGCCAGCTCACCAATGGTCTCGGGTCGGGGGAACACTGAAGCTTTCTTT
>TRBV4-3|TRBJ1-2|.|TRBD1
CASSQDRSGYGYTF
TGCGCCAGCAGTCAGGACAGGTCGGGCTATGGCTACACCTTC
>TRBV29-1|TRBJ1-5|.|.
CSVGGGTEAQPQHF
TGCAGCGTTGGGGGGGGGACGGAAGCTCAGCCCCAGCATTTT
>TRBV6-6|TRBJ2-3|.|TRBD2
CAIGTSGVTDTQYF
TGTGCCATCGGGACTAGCGGGGTCACAGATACGCAGTATTTT
>TRBV11-3|TRBJ2-1|.|TRBD2
CASSFMTSGNNEQFF
TGTGCCAGCAGCTTCATGACTAGCGGGAACAATGAGCAGTTCTTC
>TRBV2|TRBJ1-4|few|.
CASRLVEKLFF
TGTGCCAGCAGACTGGTTGAAAAACTGTTTTTT
>TRBV5-5|TRBJ1-2|.|.
CASSWEDGSNYGYTF
TGTGCCAGCAGCTGGGAGGACGGTTCTAACTATGGCTACACCTTC
>TRBV7-3|TRBJ2-1|.|.
CASSLEGGTLNEQFF
TGTGCCAGCAGCTTGGAGGGAGGTACGCTTAATGAGCAGTTCTTC
>TRBV15|TRBJ1-4|.|.
CATSSLEKLFF
TGTGCCACCAGCAGCTTGGAAAAACTGTTTTTT
>TRBV6-5|TRBJ1-2|few|.
CASTSRGALKGYTF
TGTGCCAGCACCTCCAGGGGAGCTCTGAAGGGCTACACCTTC